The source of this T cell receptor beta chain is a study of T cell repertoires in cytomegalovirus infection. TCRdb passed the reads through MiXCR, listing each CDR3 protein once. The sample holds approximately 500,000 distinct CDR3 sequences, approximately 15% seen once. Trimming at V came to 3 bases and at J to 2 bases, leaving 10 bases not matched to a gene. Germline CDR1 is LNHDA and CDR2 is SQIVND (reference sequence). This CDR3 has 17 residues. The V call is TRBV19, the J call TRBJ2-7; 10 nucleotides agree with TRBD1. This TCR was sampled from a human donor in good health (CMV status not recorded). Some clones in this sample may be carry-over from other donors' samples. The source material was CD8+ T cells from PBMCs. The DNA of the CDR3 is TGTGCCAGTAGTATGGGACAGGGGCTGGGACTGACCTACGAGCAGTACTTC. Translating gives CASSMGQGLGLTYEQYF.